One sample yielded the 15 T cell receptor beta chains listed below, sequenced in a study of blood T cell repertoires in COVID-19. Data came from immunoSEQ multiplex PCR; TCRdb stores just in-frame clones and leaves some out. This sample carries approximately 200,000 clones, roughly 86% of them seen once, and the ten largest clones take 2.9%. Sequenced input: peripheral blood. These TCRs come from a woman aged 30 to 39 with active or convalescent COVID-19.

The chain couples TRBV6-2 or TRBV6-3 to TRBJ1-5, with no clear D. Trimming removed 5 bases at V and 3 bases at J, with 14 bases between. The CDR3 runs 15 residues. Germline CDR1 is MNHEY and CDR2 is SVGEGT. CDR3 nucleotide sequence: TGTGCCAGCAGTCCCGCTCCCAGGTCCAATCAGCCCCAGCATTTT. Translated: CASSPAPRSNQPQHF.

V and J are TRBV15 and TRBJ1-6; D might be TRBD1 (5 bases). CDR1 is LNHNV, CDR2 YYDKDF, per germline (reference sequence). CDR3 length equals 15 residues. Trimming shortened V by 2 bases and J by 4 bases, and 9 bases separated the two germline ends. The CDR3 spells CATSRTGDYNSPLHF. CDR3 nucleotides: TGTGCCACCAGCAGAACAGGCGATTATAATTCACCCCTCCACTTT.

This clone occurred once. The CDR3 DNA reads as TGTGCCAGCAGGGGACTAGCGGGAGTGGTCGGGGAGCTGTTTTTT. Translating it yields CASRGLAGVVGELFF. The chain joins TRBV6-5 to TRBJ2-2; 14 bases agree with TRBD2. V lost 6 bases to trimming and J lost 7 bases; unmatched junction nucleotides: 4. The CDR3 loop spans 15 amino acids. Germline loops: CDR1 MNHEY, CDR2 SVGAGI.

The chain recombines TRBV4-1 with TRBJ1-4; 8 nucleotides align to TRBD1. The V gene end was trimmed by 0 bases and the J gene end by 8 bases; junction bases not matched to a gene: 5. The length of the CDR3 is 15 residues. The germline V gene encodes CDR1 MGHRA and CDR2 YSYEKL. This CDR3 reads CASSQDDRGTEKLFF. CDR3 coding DNA: TGCGCCAGCAGCCAAGATGACAGGGGCACCGAAAAACTGTTTTTT.

V gene TRBV11-2 combines with J gene TRBJ2-2, with D perhaps matching TRBD1 (6 bases). The CDR3 runs 18 residues. CDR1 is SGHAT and CDR2 is FQNNGV in the germline V gene. Between the trimmed V and J ends, which lost 1 base and 7 bases, there was a span of 22 bases. This CDR3 is CASSLAAGAHVMGGELFF. In DNA, the CDR3 is TGTGCCAGCAGCTTAGCGGCAGGGGCCCACGTGATGGGCGGGGAGCTGTTTTTT. Full variable domain (missing parts from reference TRBV11-2 and TRBJ2-2): EAGVAQSPRYKIIEKRQSVAFWCNPISGHATLYWYQQILGQGPKLLIQFQNNGVVDDSQLPKDRFSAERLKGVDSTLKIQPAKLEDSAVYLCASSLAAGAHVMGGELFFGEGSRLTVL.

CDR3 sequence reads: CASSLTSGGIDTQYF. The CDR3 DNA reads TGTGCCAGCAGCTTGACTAGCGGGGGGATAGATACGCAGTATTTT. The chain combines TRBV6-5 with TRBJ2-3, with TRBD2 matching 13 bases. J lost 5 bases, V lost 6 bases, and 5 bases had no gene match. The CDR3 is 15 residues long. Germline V lookup: CDR1 MNHEY, CDR2 SVGAGI.

The genes are TRBV29-1 and TRBJ2-2, with 8 positions matching TRBD2. CDR1 is SQVTM and CDR2 is ANQGSEA in the germline V gene. The trim removed 8 bases at V and 5 bases at J, leaving 7 bases unmatched. This CDR3 comprises 13 residues. The CDR3, as DNA: TGCAGCAGCAGGGTAGCGGGGACCGGGGAGCTGTTTTTT. This translates into CSSRVAGTGELFF.

This sequence joins TRBV27 and TRBJ1-6; no reliable D call. V was clipped by 6 bases and J by 12 bases, with 12 bases between them. This CDR3 is 12 amino acids long. In germline, CDR1 is MNHEY, CDR2 SMNVEV (reference sequence). Here the CDR3 reads CASSYPRGPLHF. In nucleotides, the CDR3 is TGTGCCAGCAGCTACCCTCGGGGACCCCTCCACTTT.

The rearrangement uses TRBV5-8 and TRBJ1-2; 8 bases map to TRBD1. CDR3 length: 16 residues. The ends lost 2 bases at V and 5 bases at J; junction bases unmatched: 11. Germline V lookup: CDR1 SGHTS, CDR2 YDEGEE. The CDR3 sequence is CASSFGQGSLEYGYTF. DNA for the CDR3: TGTGCCAGCAGCTTCGGACAGGGTAGTTTGGAATATGGCTACACCTTC.

The V and J genes are TRBV4-1 and TRBJ2-3, with 8 bases fitting TRBD1. With 1 base clipped from V and 1 base from J, the junction kept 10 bases outside the gene matches. Germline CDR1 is MGHRA and CDR2 is YSYEKL. This CDR3 spans 18 amino acids. The CDR3 DNA reads TGCGCCAGCAGCCAAGGCCAGGGGGCGTCGGGGCGCACAGATACGCAGTATTTT. Protein sequence: CASSQGQGASGRTDTQYF.

V usage is TRBV28 and J usage is TRBJ1-4; no reliable D call. V lost 6 bases to trimming and J lost 7 bases, with 15 bases between them. Germline V gene data show CDR1 as MDHEN and CDR2 as SYDVKM. CDR3 length equals 14 residues. CDR3 nucleotide sequence: TGTGCCAGCAGCCCCTGGTCTTTGAGTGAAAAACTGTTTTTT. It codes for CASSPWSLSEKLFF. The full variable domain, in which reference TRBV28 and TRBJ1-4 provide the parts outside the CDR3, is DVKVTQSSRYLVKRTGEKVFLECVQDMDHENMFWYRQDPGLGLRLIYFSYDVKMKEKGDIPEGYSVSREKKERFSLILESASTNQTSMYLCASSPWSLSEKLFFGSGTQLSVL.

This chain uses TRBV11-2 with TRBJ2-5; D is perhaps TRBD2 (6 bases). Trimming took 5 bases from V and 5 from J, leaving 18 bases between them. The CDR3 runs to 15 residues. Looked up from germline, CDR1 is SGHAT and CDR2 is FQNNGV. The CDR3 spells CASSDSGQGRETQYF. In nucleotides, the CDR3 is TGTGCCAGCAGCGATAGCGGCCAGGGAAGGGAGACCCAGTACTTC. Full variable domain (missing parts from reference TRBV11-2 and TRBJ2-5): EAGVAQSPRYKIIEKRQSVAFWCNPISGHATLYWYQQILGQGPKLLIQFQNNGVVDDSQLPKDRFSAERLKGVDSTLKIQPAKLEDSAVYLCASSDSGQGRETQYFGPGTRLLVL.

This sequence joins TRBV4-2 and TRBJ1-2; a possible D gene is TRBD1 (5 bases). Germline V lookup: CDR1 LGHNA, CDR2 YNFKEQ. The CDR3 has 15 residues. V lost 4 bases and J 3 bases, leaving 15 bases between the germline ends. CDR3 sequence reads: CASSRGTGDHYGYTF. The CDR3 nucleotides are TGTGCCAGCAGCCGAGGAACAGGAGACCACTATGGCTACACCTTC.

The chain recombines TRBV19 with TRBJ2-5; a possible D gene is TRBD1 (6 bases). The germline V gene has CDR1 LNHDA and CDR2 SQIVND (reference sequence). The ends were cut back, 6 bases at V and 5 bases at J, with 13 bases in the middle. CDR3 length: 13 residues. CDR3 nucleotide sequence: TGTGCCAGTAGGGCCAGGGGATCGGAGACCCAGTACTTC. It encodes CASRARGSETQYF. Drawing the rest from reference TRBV19 and TRBJ2-5, the complete variable domain is DGGITQSPKYLFRKEGQNVTLSCEQNLNHDAMYWYRQDPGQGLRLIYYSQIVNDFQKGDIAEGYSVSREKKESFPLTVTSAQKNPTAFYLCASRARGSETQYFGPGTRLLVL.

The chain employs TRBV11-2 and TRBJ2-3, with D unresolved. This CDR3 has 11 residues. The V gene lost 4 bases and the J gene lost 6 bases, with 5 bases spanning the gap. The germline V gene encodes CDR1 SGHAT and CDR2 FQNNGV. The CDR3 region is CASSSADTQYF. Here the CDR3 DNA reads TGTGCCAGCAGCTCAGCGGATACGCAGTATTTT.